The next 9 T cell receptor beta chains were all read from a single sample in a study of blood T cells in healthy people across ages. It was with a sample-barcoded 5' primer and a J-beta primer mix that a second PCR of roughly 7 to 11 cycles was run. In TCRdb, the 5' RACE reads were re-called with MiXCR into one record per CDR3 protein. The data hold hundreds of thousands of distinct CDR3 sequences, with about a quarter observed a single time. This same sample was also part of a study on T cells of mothers and their children.

Sequenced input: blood. The origin of the receptors is a boy younger than 10 in good health.

The sample holds a few counts of this clonotype. This sequence joins TRBV25-1 and TRBJ2-5, with D unclear. In germline, CDR1 is MGHDK, CDR2 SYGVNS. The CDR3 has 14 residues. Trimming left V 2 bases short and J 2 bases short, with 9 bases between. CDR3 nucleotides: TGTGCCAGCAGTGAAGGACGGGCTCAAGAGACCCAGTACTTC. Encoded protein: CASSEGRAQETQYF.

The chain has TRBV5-4 and TRBJ2-7; 8 bases line up with TRBD2. Germline CDR1 and CDR2: SGHNT and YYREEE (reference sequence). The CDR3 runs 15 residues. The ends lost 1 base at V and 3 bases at J; junction bases unmatched: 6. The CDR3 is CASSLLAGTNYEQYF. The CDR3 region has the DNA TGTGCCAGCAGCTTGTTAGCGGGGACCAACTACGAGCAGTACTTC.

The sample holds a few counts of this clonotype. V usage is TRBV5-1 and J usage is TRBJ2-5, with D possibly TRBD2 on 5 matching bases. The germline V gene has CDR1 SGHRS and CDR2 YFSETQ. Trimming stripped 2 bases from V and 5 bases from J, with 10 bases between. The CDR3 is 13 residues long. The CDR3 reads CASSFRRGETQYF. In DNA, the CDR3 is TGCGCCAGCAGCTTTCGGAGAGGGGAGACCCAGTACTTC.

V and J are TRBV29-1 and TRBJ2-3, with TRBD2 identical over 7 bases. V lost 7 bases and J lost 6; bases outside the gene matches: 7. Germline loops: CDR1 SQVTM, CDR2 ANQGSEA. The length of the CDR3 is 12 residues. CDR3 loop: CSGGSLGDTQYF. CDR3 nucleotide sequence: TGCAGCGGCGGGAGTCTCGGGGATACGCAGTATTTT.

This clonotype has only a few counts. This chain uses TRBV5-1 with TRBJ1-4; no reliable D call. This CDR3 has 14 amino acids. Looked up from germline, CDR1 is SGHRS and CDR2 is YFSETQ. Trimming removed 4 bases at V and 5 bases at J, with 12 bases between. The CDR3 sequence is CASSLQAGNEKLFF. Here the CDR3 DNA reads TGCGCCAGCAGCCTCCAAGCGGGGAATGAAAAACTGTTTTTT.

The genes are TRBV9 and TRBJ2-1, with 12 bases fitting TRBD2. CDR3 size: 15 residues. The germline V gene has CDR1 SGDLS and CDR2 YYNGEE. With 3 bases clipped from V and 7 bases from J, the junction kept 5 bases outside the gene matches. In nucleotides, the CDR3 is TGTGCCAGCAGCGGGGGACTAGCGGGTATGAATGAGCAGTTCTTC. This translates into CASSGGLAGMNEQFF.

This clonotype was picked up a small number of times. This chain connects TRBV29-1 to TRBJ1-2; weak D call: TRBD1 (6 bases). V was cut by 6 bases and J by 7 bases, with 21 bases left in between. CDR3 length equals 14 residues. CDR1 is SQVTM, CDR2 ANQGSEA, per germline. The chain's CDR3 is CSVAGQSPFVGYTF. The CDR3 DNA is TGCAGCGTCGCCGGACAGTCTCCTTTTGTTGGCTACACCTTC.

The gene calls are TRBV6-5 and TRBJ2-5; no definite D call. Looked up from germline, CDR1 is MNHEY and CDR2 is SVGAGI. The CDR3 has 13 residues. The V end was cut by 4 bases, the J end by 5 bases, with 11 bases between. The CDR3 is CASSSTSMETQYF. DNA for the CDR3: TGTGCCAGCAGTTCCACCTCAATGGAGACCCAGTACTTC.

The chain employs TRBV6-5 and TRBJ2-7; D is uncertain. This CDR3 comprises 14 residues. Germline V gene sequence: CDR1 MNHEY, CDR2 SVGAGI. Trimming cost V 5 bases and J 4 bases, with 15 bases left between them. The CDR3 here is CASSRNWGIYEQYF. CDR3 nucleotide sequence: TGTGCCAGCAGTCGAAACTGGGGAATATACGAGCAGTACTTC.